The clone carrying this T cell receptor beta chain was observed a handful of times. The target antigen is unknown. CDR1 LGHNA and CDR2 YSLEER come from the germline V gene. This CDR3 contains 15 residues. Trimming shortened V by 2 bases and J by 1 base, and 11 bases separated the two germline ends. This sample is drawn from a study of T cells in Graves' hyperthyroidism and ophthalmopathy. Study results and caveats: Most thyroid-expanded clonotypes above 0.001 were also found in blood. Ophthalmopathy was predicted by the model a median of about 6.5 months ahead of onset.

Amplification of TCR beta CDR3 regions was performed using RNA transcripts as template. An initial round of RT-PCR targeting the TCR CDR3 relied on the HTBI primer set. Each CDR3 protein is one row after TCRdb ran MiXCR on the multiplex PCR reads. The sample has fewer than 650,000 distinct CDR3 sequences, around 14% seen once. Uncontrolled infection, other autoimmune disease, pregnancy or lactation disqualified patients from enrolment. Sequencing was carried out using blood. V usage is TRBV4-3 and J usage is TRBJ1-1; D unclear. This TCR derives from a woman under 40 with Graves' hyperthyroidism that later progressed to Graves' ophthalmopathy. Here the CDR3 DNA reads TGCGCCAGCAGCCAACTTCCGGGCCAGAACACTGAAGCTTTCTTT. Translating gives CASSQLPGQNTEAFF.